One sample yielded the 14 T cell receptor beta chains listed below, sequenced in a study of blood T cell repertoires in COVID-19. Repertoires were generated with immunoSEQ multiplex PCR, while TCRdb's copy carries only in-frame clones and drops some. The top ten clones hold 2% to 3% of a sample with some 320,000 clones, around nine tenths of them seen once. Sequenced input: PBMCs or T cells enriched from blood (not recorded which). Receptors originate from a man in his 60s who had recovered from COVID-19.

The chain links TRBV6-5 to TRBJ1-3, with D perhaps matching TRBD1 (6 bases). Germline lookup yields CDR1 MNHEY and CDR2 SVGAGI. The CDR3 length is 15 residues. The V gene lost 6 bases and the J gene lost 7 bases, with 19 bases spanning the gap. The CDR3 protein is CASSSDRRPPNTIYF. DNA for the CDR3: TGTGCCAGCAGCTCCGACAGGAGGCCCCCGAACACCATATATTTT.

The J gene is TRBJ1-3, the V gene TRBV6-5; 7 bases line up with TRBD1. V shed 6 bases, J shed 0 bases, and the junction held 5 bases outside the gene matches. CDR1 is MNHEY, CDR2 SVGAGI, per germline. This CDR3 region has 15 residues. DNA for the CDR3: TGTGCCAGCAGGATGGACAGGAGCTCTGGAAACACCATATATTTT. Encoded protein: CASRMDRSSGNTIYF.

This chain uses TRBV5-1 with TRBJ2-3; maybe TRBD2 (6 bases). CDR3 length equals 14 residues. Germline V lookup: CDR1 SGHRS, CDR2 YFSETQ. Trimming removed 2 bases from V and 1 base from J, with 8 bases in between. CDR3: CASSFWGGTDTQYF. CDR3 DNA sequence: TGCGCCAGCAGCTTTTGGGGGGGCACAGATACGCAGTATTTT.

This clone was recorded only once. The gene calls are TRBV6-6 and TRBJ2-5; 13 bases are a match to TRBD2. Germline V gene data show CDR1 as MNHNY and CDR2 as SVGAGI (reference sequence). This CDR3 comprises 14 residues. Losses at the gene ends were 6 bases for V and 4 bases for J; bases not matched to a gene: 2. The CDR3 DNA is TGTGCCAGCAGGGGACTAGCGGGGCCAGAGACCCAGTACTTC. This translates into CASRGLAGPETQYF.

The CDR3 sequence is CASSRTATYNEQFF. CDR3 coding DNA: TGTGCCAGCAGTCGGACAGCTACCTACAATGAGCAGTTCTTC. The chain is built from TRBV27 and TRBJ2-1; D may be TRBD1 (6 bases). This CDR3 is built from 14 residues. Per germline, CDR1 MNHEY and CDR2 SMNVEV (reference sequence). Trimming removed 5 bases from V and 2 bases from J, with 10 bases in between.

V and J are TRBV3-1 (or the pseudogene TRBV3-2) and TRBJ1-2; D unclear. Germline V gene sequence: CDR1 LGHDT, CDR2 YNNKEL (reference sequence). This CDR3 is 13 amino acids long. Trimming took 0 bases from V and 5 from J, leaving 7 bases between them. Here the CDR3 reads CASSQDPQYGYTF. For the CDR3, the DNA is TGTGCCAGCAGCCAAGACCCCCAATATGGCTACACCTTC.

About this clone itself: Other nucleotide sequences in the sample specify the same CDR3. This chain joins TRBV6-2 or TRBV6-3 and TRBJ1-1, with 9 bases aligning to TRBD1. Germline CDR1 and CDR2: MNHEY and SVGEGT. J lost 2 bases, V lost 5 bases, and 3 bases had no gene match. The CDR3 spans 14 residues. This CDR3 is CASSRDRVNTEAFF. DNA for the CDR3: TGTGCCAGCAGTCGGGACAGGGTTAACACTGAAGCTTTCTTT.

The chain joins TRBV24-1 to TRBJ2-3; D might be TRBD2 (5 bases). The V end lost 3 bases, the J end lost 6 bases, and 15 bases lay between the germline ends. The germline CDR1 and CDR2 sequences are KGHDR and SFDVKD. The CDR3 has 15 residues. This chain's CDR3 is CATSDLRGPMDTQYF. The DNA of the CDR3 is TGTGCCACCAGTGATCTCCGAGGGCCGATGGATACGCAGTATTTT.

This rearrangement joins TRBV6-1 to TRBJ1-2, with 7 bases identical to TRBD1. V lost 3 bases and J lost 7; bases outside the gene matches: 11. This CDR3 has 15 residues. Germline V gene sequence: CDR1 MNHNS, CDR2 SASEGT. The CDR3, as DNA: TGTGCCAGCAGTGATTACAGGGGTTCTAGTGGTGGCTACACCTTC. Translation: CASSDYRGSSGGYTF.

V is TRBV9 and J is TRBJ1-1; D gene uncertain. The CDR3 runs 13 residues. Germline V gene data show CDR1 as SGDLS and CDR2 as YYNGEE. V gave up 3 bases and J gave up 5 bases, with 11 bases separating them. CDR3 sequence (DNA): TGTGCCAGCAGCGACGGAGCGGCAACTGAAGCTTTCTTT. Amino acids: CASSDGAATEAFF.

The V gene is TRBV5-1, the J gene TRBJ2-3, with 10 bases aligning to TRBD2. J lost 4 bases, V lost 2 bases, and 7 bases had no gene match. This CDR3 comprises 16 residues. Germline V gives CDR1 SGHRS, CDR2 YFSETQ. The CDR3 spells CASSFRPSGGSDTQYF. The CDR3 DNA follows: TGCGCCAGCAGCTTTCGTCCTAGCGGGGGATCAGATACGCAGTATTTT.

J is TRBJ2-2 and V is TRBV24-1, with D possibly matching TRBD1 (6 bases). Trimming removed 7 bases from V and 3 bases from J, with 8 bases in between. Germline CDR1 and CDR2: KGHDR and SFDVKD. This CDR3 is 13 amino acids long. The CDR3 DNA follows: TGTGCCACCAGCAGGGGAGACACCGGGGAGCTGTTTTTT. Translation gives CATSRGDTGELFF.

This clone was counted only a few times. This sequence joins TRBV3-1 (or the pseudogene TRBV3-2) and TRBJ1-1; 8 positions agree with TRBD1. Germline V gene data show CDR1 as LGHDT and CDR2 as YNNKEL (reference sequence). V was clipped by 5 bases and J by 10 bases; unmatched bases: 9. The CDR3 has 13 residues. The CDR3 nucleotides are TGTGCCAGCAGCTTGCTATCAGGGGGCCTAGCTTTCTTT. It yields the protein CASSLLSGGLAFF.

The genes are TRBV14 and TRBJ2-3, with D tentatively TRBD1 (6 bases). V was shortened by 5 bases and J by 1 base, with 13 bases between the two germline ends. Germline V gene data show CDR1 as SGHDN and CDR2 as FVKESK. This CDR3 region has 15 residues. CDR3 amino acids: CASSKMGAGTDTQYF. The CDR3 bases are TGTGCCAGCAGCAAGATGGGGGCGGGCACAGATACGCAGTATTTT. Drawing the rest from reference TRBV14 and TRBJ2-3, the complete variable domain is EAGVTQFPSHSVIEKGQTVTLRCDPISGHDNLYWYRRVMGKEIKFLLHFVKESKQDESGMPNNRFLAERTGGTYSTLKVQPAELEDSGVYFCASSKMGAGTDTQYFGPGTRLTVL.